This TCR beta chain was sequenced for a study of blood T cell repertoires in COVID-19. Everyone who took part was about 18 to 89 years old, and they came from about two dozen US areas. The V gene's germline CDR1 is MDHEN and CDR2 SYDVKM. The CDR3 runs to 15 residues. V lost 6 bases and J 2 bases, leaving 14 bases between the germline ends. TCRdb's copy holds only in-frame clones and misses some; the assay was immunoSEQ multiplex PCR. The table includes roughly 160,000 clones, approximately 77% detected once. The receptor's source is a man aged 55 to 70 who had recovered from COVID-19. This chain links TRBV28 with TRBJ1-3; possibly TRBD1 for D (5 bases). Specimen: PBMCs or T cells enriched from blood (not recorded which). The CDR3 reads CASSALGRAGNTIYF. The CDR3 DNA follows: TGTGCCAGCAGCGCTTTAGGCAGGGCTGGAAACACCATATATTTT.